Each of the 10 T cell receptor beta chains below was sequenced from the same sample in a study of monozygotic twins with inflammatory bowel disease. TCRdb re-called the 5' RACE reads and shows each CDR3 protein once, DNA omitted. The data show about 350,000 distinct CDR3 sequences, and the top ten clones hold 2% to 2.5%. The sequenced sample was blood. These receptors all come from a human donor with ulcerative colitis or Crohn's disease, or a healthy co-twin of an affected twin (not recorded which).

The chain combines TRBV18 with TRBJ2-5. The CDR3 is 15 amino acids. The germline CDR1 and CDR2 sequences are KGHSH and LQKENI. CDR3 amino acids: CASSPRREQQETQYF.

The chain recombines TRBV20-1 with TRBJ2-3; lacking DNA, the TRBD2 call made by TCRdb goes unchecked. The CDR3 is made up of 17 amino acids. The V gene's germline CDR1 is DFQATT and CDR2 SNEGSKA (reference sequence). CDR3 protein: CSAAGTTLSGVFGTQYF.

CDR3 amino acids: CASSREGLAKNIQYF. This chain links TRBV7-9 with TRBJ2-4; TCRdb's D call, TRBD2, is unchecked because there is no DNA. The CDR3 covers 15 residues. Germline V gene sequence: CDR1 SEHNR, CDR2 FQNEAQ (reference sequence).

V is TRBV6-1 and J is TRBJ2-5; TCRdb gives TRBD1 as the D gene, but with no DNA this cannot be confirmed. CDR3 size: 16 residues. Per germline, CDR1 MNHNS and CDR2 SASEGT. CDR3 residues: CASRPGRHRGQETQYF.

The rearrangement uses TRBV28 and TRBJ2-1. The CDR3 covers 14 residues. Germline V gene data show CDR1 as MDHEN and CDR2 as SYDVKM. Here the CDR3 reads CASSRGGFYNEQFF.

The rearrangement uses TRBV6-4 and TRBJ1-2. This CDR3 has 13 amino acids. The germline V gene encodes CDR1 MRHNA and CDR2 SNTAGT. Here the CDR3 reads CASSEGRNYGYTF.

V is TRBV5-5 and J is TRBJ1-1. The CDR3 consists of 14 residues. Germline CDR1 and CDR2: SGHKS and YYEKEE (reference sequence). This chain's CDR3 is CASSLPADVATAFF.

The chain joins TRBV6-5 to TRBJ2-7; TCRdb outputs TRBD1, but without DNA this stays unchecked. Per germline, CDR1 MNHEY and CDR2 SVGAGI. CDR3 length: 15 amino acids. Here the CDR3 reads CASSYSTQVPYEQYF.

The V call is TRBV5-1, the J call TRBJ2-7; TCRdb selects TRBD1, and the lack of DNA leaves this call unchecked. The germline gives CDR1 SGHRS, CDR2 YFSETQ. The CDR3 extends over 14 amino acids. CDR3 residues: CASSFGTGAYEQYF.

The chain employs TRBV15 and TRBJ1-2; with no DNA, the TCRdb D assignment of TRBD1 cannot be verified. Per the germline V gene, CDR1 is LNHNV and CDR2 is YYDKDF (reference sequence). CDR3 length equals 15 residues. The CDR3 loop is CATSPYQQGAVGYTF.